This TCR beta chain comes out of a study of CD8 T cells in ankylosing spondylitis (dated by TCRdb to about 2017). Some background on the complete study: T cell receptor beta repertoires were profiled in healthy donors and ankylosing spondylitis patients so that disease-linked TCR variants could be found. In total, the full study cohort was made up of about 99 healthy donors and 25 ankylosing spondylitis patients. Samples of peripheral blood were taken, and for ankylosing spondylitis patients, synovial fluid was collected as well. Results the study describes overall, beyond this receptor: Significant enrichment of the disease-linked clones was reported in matched synovial fluid samples from ankylosing spondylitis patients. Some motif variants were previously reported in synovial fluid and blood of reactive arthritis patients, suggesting common disease-initiation mechanisms. The disease-linked clones showed a CD8+ phenotype and occurred at relatively low frequencies in peripheral blood. Blood from ankylosing spondylitis patients appeared to be characterized by a TCR beta motif made up of several highly homologous amino acid variants.

In this sample, this clonotype turned up a few times. Its antigen is still unknown. Per-base quality was not reported, and no clone a single base away is much larger than it. The reads were generated on an Illumina HiSeq 2500. TCR beta libraries were prepared by quantitative 5'-RACE with molecular barcodes. For the original study's pipeline: Disease-linked TCR variants were identified with a new computational method built on a probabilistic model of VDJ rearrangement. TCRdb redid the processing of the public reads, applying fastp at Q25 and MiXCR, and retained in-frame beta chains. Rows with one shared CDR3 protein collapse into an entry with the most common genes and DNA. The V and J calls here are based on TCRdb, not the publication. Counted in this sample were over 450,000 distinct CDR3 sequences; 12% of them appeared once. Nearly 7% of the sample is in the top ten clones. This receptor was obtained from a male donor with ankylosing spondylitis. Material: blood, either unsorted or a sorted T cell fraction (not recorded which).

The nucleotides are TGTGCCAGCAGTCTCCCGGGAGCGGGAGGGAGGTCAGATACGCAGTATTTT. Its amino acids are CASSLPGAGGRSDTQYF. The sequence is built from TRBV28 and TRBJ2-3, and 10 junction bases match TRBD2. Reading the germline V gene gives CDR1 MDHEN and CDR2 SYDVKM. The cysteine opens and the phenylalanine closes a CDR3 of 17 amino acids. Just the 51-base CDR3 DNA is kept, in frame starting at base 1. Here V drops 5 bases and J drops 4 bases, and the junction holds 12 bases not matched to any gene.